This T cell receptor (beta chain) was identified in a study of blood T cells in healthy people across ages (dated by TCRdb to between 2015 and 2017). In terms of the full investigation: In model experiments, template switching captured about one uniquely barcoded TCR beta cDNA molecule for every two T cells. To track age-related changes in TCR beta repertoire diversity, the study relied on deep sequencing normalized with unique cDNA molecular identifiers. The donors were divided into four age groups: young (average 16 years), middle-aged (about 40), aged (approximately 64) and long-lived (approximately 74). To avoid experimental bias, donors of different ages were distributed randomly across sequencing lanes. Using the same blood draw, the study looked at two additional independent replicas of 1 million unique cDNA reads for two donors, one aged 18 to 30 and the other aged 80 or older. On the study overall, not on this receptor specifically: There was a strong correlation between observed TCR beta diversity and the percentage of naive T cells measured by flow cytometry. Observed TCR beta diversity per million T cells fell roughly linearly with age, and a significant reduction was already apparent by age approximately 41. Compared with the aged group, the long-lived group had more naive CD4+ T cells, fewer expanded clones and increased TCR diversity, a pattern suggesting age selection. Bulk unsorted PBMC profiling prevented conclusive comparison of naive and antigen-experienced compartments. Estimates of total diversity from one million sequenced T cells were regarded as lower bounds and underestimates. Because donor CMV infection status was unknown, age-related changes in expanded clonotypes were potentially confounded.

Systemically healthy Caucasian individuals from Russia, 35 to 50 in total and aged about 6 to 100 years, were included as donors. About 10 milliliters of peripheral blood were collected from each donor into EDTA-treated Vacutainer tubes. PBMCs were isolated by Ficoll-Paque density-gradient centrifugation, with at least 6 million obtained per sample. Total RNA was extracted from PBMCs with Trizol reagent, with at least 6 micrograms obtained per sample. For every donor, flow cytometry on a PBMC aliquot measured the percentage of naive CD45RAhigh/CD27high T cells. Worth noting for this clonotype: The antigen this receptor binds is unknown. No much larger clone is present one base from it, and per-base qualities are unavailable.

Measured from the cysteine to the phenylalanine, the CDR3 is 10 residues long. Left in the record is the CDR3 DNA by itself, 30 bases read in frame from the first base. Relative to germline, V is 5 bases shorter and J is 9 bases shorter, with 8 bases between their ends. According to the germline V gene (reference sequence), CDR1 reads DFQATT and CDR2 reads SNEGSKA. The method behind the library was 5' RACE. TCRdb records Illumina HiSeq 2500 as the sequencer. The second PCR ran for roughly 6 to 11 cycles and used a J-beta primer mix along with a sample-barcoded 5' primer. Each TCR beta cDNA molecule received a unique molecular identifier from a template-switch 5' adaptor carrying 12 random nucleotides. Each sample yielded at least 2.5 million CDR3-containing paired-end reads. First-strand cDNA synthesis was performed from all RNA using the Mint cDNA synthesis kit, with priming by a TRBC-specific oligonucleotide. Following uracil-DNA glycosylase treatment, a first 18-cycle PCR with universal primers M1SS and BC2_uni_R was performed on all cDNA. Per the original workflow: For normalization, 1 million high-quality reads were randomly selected from each sample, with every read carrying a distinct molecular identifier. Reads sharing molecular identifiers were discarded rather than binned into consensus sequences. CDR3 identification, clonotype clustering and error correction used MiTCR with a Q25 quality threshold and the strictest error-elimination algorithm. A nonparametric unseen species model using Euler transformation provided a lower-bound estimate of total TCR beta diversity. TCRdb reprocessing: public reads trimmed at Q25 with fastp, clones called with MiXCR, in-frame beta chains kept. CDR3 protein duplicates are merged, each entry listing the most common genes and DNA. TCRdb assigned the V and J calls; the authors' analysis was not used. The sample table shows roughly 800,000 distinct CDR3 sequences, and 58% are seen once. The biggest ten clones account for 20% to 25% of the sample.

The V and J genes are TRBV20-1 and TRBJ2-1; the D gene assignment is ambiguous. The receptor's source is a man aged 30 to 39 in good health. The sequenced sample was blood. This receptor carries the CDR3 CSAWSLEQFF. In nucleotide form, the sequence is TGCAGTGCTTGGTCTCTTGAGCAGTTCTTC.